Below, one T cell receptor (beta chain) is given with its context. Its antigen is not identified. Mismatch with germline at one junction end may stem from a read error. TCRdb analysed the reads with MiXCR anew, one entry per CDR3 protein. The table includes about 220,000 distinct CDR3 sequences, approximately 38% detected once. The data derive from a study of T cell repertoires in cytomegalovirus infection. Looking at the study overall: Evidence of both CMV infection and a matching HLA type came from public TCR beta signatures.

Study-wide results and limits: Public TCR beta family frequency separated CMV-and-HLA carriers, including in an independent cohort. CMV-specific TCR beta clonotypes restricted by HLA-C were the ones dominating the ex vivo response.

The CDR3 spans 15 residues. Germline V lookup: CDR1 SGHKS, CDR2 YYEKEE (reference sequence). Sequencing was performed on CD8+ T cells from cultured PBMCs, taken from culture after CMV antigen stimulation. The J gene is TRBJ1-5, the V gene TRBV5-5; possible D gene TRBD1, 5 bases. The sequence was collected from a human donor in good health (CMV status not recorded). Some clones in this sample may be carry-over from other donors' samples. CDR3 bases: TGTGCCAGAAGCTTCTCGGGGCAGGGAAACCAGCCCCAGCATTTT. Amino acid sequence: CARSFSGQGNQPQHF.